This entry lists 4 T cell receptor beta chains sequenced from one sample in a study of blood T cell repertoires in COVID-19. Assay: immunoSEQ multiplex PCR; the TCRdb copy retains only in-frame clones and omits some. The data show 350,000 to 400,000 clones, with more than 85% seen just once and more than 0.85% held by the top ten. Sample: PBMCs or T cells enriched from blood (not recorded which). The receptor set was obtained from a woman between 40 and 50 years old who had been exposed to COVID-19.

The chain couples TRBV7-9 to TRBJ1-6, with 7 bases that match TRBD1. Germline loops: CDR1 SEHNR, CDR2 FQNEAQ (reference sequence). The CDR3 has 14 amino acids. With V trimmed by 5 bases and J by 8 bases, 6 bases remained unmatched. This CDR3 is CASSLDRVDSPLHF. CDR3 in DNA: TGTGCCAGCAGCCTCGACAGGGTTGATTCACCCCTCCACTTT.

This clone was seen a single time. This chain joins TRBV7-8 and TRBJ1-4, with 7 bases lining up with TRBD1. The germline V gene encodes CDR1 SGHVS and CDR2 FQNEAQ. The CDR3 is 19 residues long. The J segment lost 6 bases and the V segment lost 5 bases, leaving 21 bases of the junction unmatched. For the CDR3, the DNA is TGTGCCAGCAGCCCCCTAGTGGGGGTGAACAGGGGAAAAGATGAAAAACTGTTTTTT. Amino acids: CASSPLVGVNRGKDEKLFF.

This clone was seen once. The chain uses TRBV24-1 and TRBJ1-1; D gene ambiguous. The V gene lost 5 bases and the J gene lost 8 bases, with 8 bases spanning the gap. The CDR3 extends over 11 amino acids. In germline, CDR1 is KGHDR, CDR2 SFDVKD. The CDR3 spells CATSAGKEAFF. The CDR3 nucleotides are TGTGCCACCAGTGCAGGAAAGGAAGCTTTCTTT.

This clone was seen many times. V gene TRBV4-2 combines with J gene TRBJ1-3; 7 bases map to TRBD1. The CDR3 is made up of 15 amino acids. Germline V gene sequence: CDR1 LGHNA, CDR2 YNFKEQ. With V trimmed by 6 bases and J by 6 bases, 11 bases remained unmatched. CDR3 sequence (DNA): TGTGCCAGCAGTCCAGGAGACAGGGAAGAAAACACCATATATTTT. Translation: CASSPGDREENTIYF.